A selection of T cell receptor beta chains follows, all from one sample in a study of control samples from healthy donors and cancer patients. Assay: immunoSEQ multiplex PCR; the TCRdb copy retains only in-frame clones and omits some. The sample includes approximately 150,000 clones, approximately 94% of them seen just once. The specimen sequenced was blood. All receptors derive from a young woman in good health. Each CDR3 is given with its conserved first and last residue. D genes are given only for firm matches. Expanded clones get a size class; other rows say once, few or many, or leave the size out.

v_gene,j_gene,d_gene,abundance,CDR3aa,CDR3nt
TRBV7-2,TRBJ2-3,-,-,CASSLFRLGGRTDTQYF,TGTGCCAGCAGCTTGTTTCGGTTGGGCGGTCGCACAGATACGCAGTATTTT
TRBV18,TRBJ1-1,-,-,CASYRYYTEAFF,TGTGCCAGCTATAGGTATTACACTGAAGCTTTCTTT
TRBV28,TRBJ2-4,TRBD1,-,CASRTGVIQYF,TGTGCCAGCAGGACAGGGGTCATTCAGTACTTC
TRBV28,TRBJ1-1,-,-,CASLEGGMNTEAFF,TGTGCCAGCTTAGAAGGGGGGATGAACACTGAAGCTTTCTTT
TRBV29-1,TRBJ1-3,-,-,CSVEGHTLSGNTIYF,TGCAGCGTTGAAGGACACACACTCTCTGGAAACACCATATATTTT
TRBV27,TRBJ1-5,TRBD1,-,CASKSGGGSQPQHF,TGTGCCAGCAAAAGCGGAGGGGGCAGTCAGCCCCAGCATTTT
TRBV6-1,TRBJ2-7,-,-,CASSEFVYEQYF,TGTGCCAGCAGTGAATTCGTGTACGAGCAGTACTTC
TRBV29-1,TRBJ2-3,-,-,CSVGSGGFTDTQYF,TGCAGCGTTGGATCGGGCGGATTCACAGATACGCAGTATTTT
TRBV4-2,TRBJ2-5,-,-,CASSHGLSQETQYF,TGTGCCAGCAGCCATGGTCTGTCCCAAGAGACCCAGTACTTC
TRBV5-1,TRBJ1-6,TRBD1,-,CASSTTSTGAYSPLHF,TGCGCCAGCAGCACTACTTCGACAGGGGCTTATTCACCCCTCCACTTT
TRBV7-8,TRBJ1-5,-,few,CASSSPGGGNQPQHF,TGTGCCAGCAGCTCCCCGGGGGGTGGGAACCAGCCCCAGCATTTT